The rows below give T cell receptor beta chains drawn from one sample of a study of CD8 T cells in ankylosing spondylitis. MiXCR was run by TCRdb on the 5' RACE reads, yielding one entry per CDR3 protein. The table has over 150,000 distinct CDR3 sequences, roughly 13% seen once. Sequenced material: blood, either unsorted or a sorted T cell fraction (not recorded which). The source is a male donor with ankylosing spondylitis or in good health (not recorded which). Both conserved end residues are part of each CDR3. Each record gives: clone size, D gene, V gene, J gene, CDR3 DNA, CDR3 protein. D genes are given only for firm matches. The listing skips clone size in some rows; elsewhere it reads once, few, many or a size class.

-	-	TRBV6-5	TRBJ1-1	TGTGCCAGCAGTTACTCGGGGGGTTCCGCTGAAGCTTTCTTT	CASSYSGGSAEAFF
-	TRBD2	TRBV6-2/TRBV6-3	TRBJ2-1	TGTGCCAGCACCACCCTAGCGGGAGGTTTTGATGAGCAGTTCTTC	CASTTLAGGFDEQFF
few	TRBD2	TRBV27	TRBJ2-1	TGTGCCAGCAGTTTATCGTTGGGGGGGTACAATGAGCAGTTCTTC	CASSLSLGGYNEQFF
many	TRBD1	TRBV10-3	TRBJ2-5	TGTGCCATCAGCCGGGACAGGGGGCAAGAGACCCAGTACTTC	CAISRDRGQETQYF
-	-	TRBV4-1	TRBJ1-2	TGCGCCAGCAGCCAAGATCGGTCCTCCCCCCACTATGGCTACACCTTC	CASSQDRSSPHYGYTF
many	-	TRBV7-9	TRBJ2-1	TGTGCCAGCGATGGGGATGAGCAGTTCTTC	CASDGDEQFF
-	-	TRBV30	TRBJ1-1	TGTGCCTGGATAAAAAGGGAAGCTTTCTTT	CAWIKREAFF
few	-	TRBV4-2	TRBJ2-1	TGTGCCAGCAGCCCCGTCGGGGCGGGGTCATACAATGAGCAGTTCTTC	CASSPVGAGSYNEQFF
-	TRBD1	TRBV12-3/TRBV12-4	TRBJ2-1	TGTGCCAGCAGTTTCACGACAGGGGGATCGAATGAGCAGTTCTTC	CASSFTTGGSNEQFF
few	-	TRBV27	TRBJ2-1	TGTGCCAGCAGTTCCGACGGTAGCTCCTACAATGAGCAGTTCTTC	CASSSDGSSYNEQFF
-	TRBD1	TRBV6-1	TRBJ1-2	TGTGCCACCGTGGGACAGTTAAACTATGGCTACACCTTC	CATVGQLNYGYTF
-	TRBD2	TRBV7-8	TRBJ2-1	TGTGCCCTAGGTGGGGCTAGCGGGATGACTTCCTACAATGAGCAGTTCTTC	CALGGASGMTSYNEQFF
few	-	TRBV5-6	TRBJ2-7	TGTGCCAGCAGTATCGGCTCGGGGTCCTACGAGCAGTACTTC	CASSIGSGSYEQYF
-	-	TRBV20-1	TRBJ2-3	TGCAGTGCTAGAGATAGGGTAGGGAGACTCACAGATACGCAGTATTTT	CSARDRVGRLTDTQYF
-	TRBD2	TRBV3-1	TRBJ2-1	TGTGCCAGCACCCAAGATGGCCCATGGACTAGGGACTACAATGAGCAGTTCTTC	CASTQDGPWTRDYNEQFF
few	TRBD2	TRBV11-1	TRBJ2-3	TGTGCCAGCAGCCCCCGGGGACAGGGACTAGCGGGAGACGCGGTTTATACGCAGTATTTT	CASSPRGQGLAGDAVYTQYF
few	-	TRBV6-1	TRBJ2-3	TGTGCCAGCAGTGAAGAGGGTGATACGCAGTATTTT	CASSEEGDTQYF
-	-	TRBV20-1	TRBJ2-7	TGCAGTGCTAGCCGAGACAAGCAGTACTTC	CSASRDKQYF
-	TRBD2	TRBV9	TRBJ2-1	TGTGCCAGCAGCGTGGGGACTACGCCGTACAATGAGCAGTTCTTC	CASSVGTTPYNEQFF
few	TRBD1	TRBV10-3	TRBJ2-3	TGTGCCATCAGTGGGGACAGGGGGGCAGATACGCAGTATTTT	CAISGDRGADTQYF
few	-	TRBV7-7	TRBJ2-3	TGTGCCAGCAGCCCCTCGGGTGTAGATACGCAGTATTTT	CASSPSGVDTQYF
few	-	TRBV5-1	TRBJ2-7	TGCGCCAGCAGCTTGGAAGGCGGACCCTACGAGCAGTACTTC	CASSLEGGPYEQYF
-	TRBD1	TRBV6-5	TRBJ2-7	TGTGCCAGCAGCCCCGGGACAGGGTTCGAGCAGTACTTC	CASSPGTGFEQYF
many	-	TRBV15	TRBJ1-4	TGTGCCACCAGCAGAGAAGGGGGGGAGGCTGAAAAACTGTTTTTT	CATSREGGEAEKLFF
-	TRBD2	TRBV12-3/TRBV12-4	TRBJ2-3	TGTGCCAGCGCACTAGCGGGGTCAGATACGCAGTATTTT	CASALAGSDTQYF
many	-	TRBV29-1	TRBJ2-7	TGCAGCGCTCAACACCGGGATTCTTACGAGCAGTACTTC	CSAQHRDSYEQYF
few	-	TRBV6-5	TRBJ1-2	TGTGCCAGCAGTTATTTGGGGACTCTCTATGGCTACACCTTC	CASSYLGTLYGYTF
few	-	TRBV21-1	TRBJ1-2	TGTGCCAGCAGCAAAAAGGGTGCTTCCCAGTCTCTTAACTATGGCTACACCTTC	CASSKKGASQSLNYGYTF
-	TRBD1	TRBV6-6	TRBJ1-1	TGTGCCAGCGGCGGACAGGGGACTGAAGCTTTCTTT	CASGGQGTEAFF
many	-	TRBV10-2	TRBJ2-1	TGCGCCAGCAGGGGAGTAAGCAATGAGCAGTTCTTC	CASRGVSNEQFF
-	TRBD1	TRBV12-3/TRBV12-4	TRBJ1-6	TGTGCCAGCAGCGACGGACAGGCCGCCTATAATTCACCCCTCCACTTT	CASSDGQAAYNSPLHF
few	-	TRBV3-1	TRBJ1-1	TGTGCCAGCAGCCAAGATAGGCGGACGAACACTGAAGCTTTCTTT	CASSQDRRTNTEAFF
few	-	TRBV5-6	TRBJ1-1	TGTGCCAGCAGCTTGGGGGTTCGTGAAGCTTTCTTT	CASSLGVREAFF
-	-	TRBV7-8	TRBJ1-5	TGTGCCAGCAGCTTAGTCCCCGGAAGAAATCAGCCCCAGCATTTT	CASSLVPGRNQPQHF
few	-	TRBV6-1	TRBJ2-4	TGTGCCAGCAGTGAAACGAAAAACATTCAGTACTTC	CASSETKNIQYF
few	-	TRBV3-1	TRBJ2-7	TGTGCCAGCAGGAGCACCTGGGGCTACGAGCAGTACTTC	CASRSTWGYEQYF
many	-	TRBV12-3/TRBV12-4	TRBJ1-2	TGTGCCAGCAGTTCCGAGCAAACAAGGAGTTCCTATGGCTACACCTTC	CASSSEQTRSSYGYTF
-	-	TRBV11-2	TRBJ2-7	TGTGCCAGCAGCTTATATTCAGGGGTGGGCGAGCAGTACTTC	CASSLYSGVGEQYF
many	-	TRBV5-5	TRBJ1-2	TGTGCCAGCAGCCGCGGGGGAGGCTACACCTTC	CASSRGGGYTF
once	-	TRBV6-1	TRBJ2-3	TGTGCCAGCACCCTACTAGCACAGAGCACAGATACGCAGTATTTT	CASTLLAQSTDTQYF
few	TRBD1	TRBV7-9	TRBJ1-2	TGTGCCAGCAGCTCTGGGGACAGACCAGAAGGCTACACCTTC	CASSSGDRPEGYTF
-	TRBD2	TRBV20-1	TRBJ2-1	TGCAGTGCTGGGGGAGCGGGATCTGGGAATGAGCAGTTCTTC	CSAGGAGSGNEQFF
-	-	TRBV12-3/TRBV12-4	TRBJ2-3	TGTGCCAGCAGCCCAGGGTTAGCCACGCAGTATTTT	CASSPGLATQYF
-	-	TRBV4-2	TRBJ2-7	TGTGCCAGCAGCCAAGATCGGGACTTGGGGGAGCAGTACTTC	CASSQDRDLGEQYF